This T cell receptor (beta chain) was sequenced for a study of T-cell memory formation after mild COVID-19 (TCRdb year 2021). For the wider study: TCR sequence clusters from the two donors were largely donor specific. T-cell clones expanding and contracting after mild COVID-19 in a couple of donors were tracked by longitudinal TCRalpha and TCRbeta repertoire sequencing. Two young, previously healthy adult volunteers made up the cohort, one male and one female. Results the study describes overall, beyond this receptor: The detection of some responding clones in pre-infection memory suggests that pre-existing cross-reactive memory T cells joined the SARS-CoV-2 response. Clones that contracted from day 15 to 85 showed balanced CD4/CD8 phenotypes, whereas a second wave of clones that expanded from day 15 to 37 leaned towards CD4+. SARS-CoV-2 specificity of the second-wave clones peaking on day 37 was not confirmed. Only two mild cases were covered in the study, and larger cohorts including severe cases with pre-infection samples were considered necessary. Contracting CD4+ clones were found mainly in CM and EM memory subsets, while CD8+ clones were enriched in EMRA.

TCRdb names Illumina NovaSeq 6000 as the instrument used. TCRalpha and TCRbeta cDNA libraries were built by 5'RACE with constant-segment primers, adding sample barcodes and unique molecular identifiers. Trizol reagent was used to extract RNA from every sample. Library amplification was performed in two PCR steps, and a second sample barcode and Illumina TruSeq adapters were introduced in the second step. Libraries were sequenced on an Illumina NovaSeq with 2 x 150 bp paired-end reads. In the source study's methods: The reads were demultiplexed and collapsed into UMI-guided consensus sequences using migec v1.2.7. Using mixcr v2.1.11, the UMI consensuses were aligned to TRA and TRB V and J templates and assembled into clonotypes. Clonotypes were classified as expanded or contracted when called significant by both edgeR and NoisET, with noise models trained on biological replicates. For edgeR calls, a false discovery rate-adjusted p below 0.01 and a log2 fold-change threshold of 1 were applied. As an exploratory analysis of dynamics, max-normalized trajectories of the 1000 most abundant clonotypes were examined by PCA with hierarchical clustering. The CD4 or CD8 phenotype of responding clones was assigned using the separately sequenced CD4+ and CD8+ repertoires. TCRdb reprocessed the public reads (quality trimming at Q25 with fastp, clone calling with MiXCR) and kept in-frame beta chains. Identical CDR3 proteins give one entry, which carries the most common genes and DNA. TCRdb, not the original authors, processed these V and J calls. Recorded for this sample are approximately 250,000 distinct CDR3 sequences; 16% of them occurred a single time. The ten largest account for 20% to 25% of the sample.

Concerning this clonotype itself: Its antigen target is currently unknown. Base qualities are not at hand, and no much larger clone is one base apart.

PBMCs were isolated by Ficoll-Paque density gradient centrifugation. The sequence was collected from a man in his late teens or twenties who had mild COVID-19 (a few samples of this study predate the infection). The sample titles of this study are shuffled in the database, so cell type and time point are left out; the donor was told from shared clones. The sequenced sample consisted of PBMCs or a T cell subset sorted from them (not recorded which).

The CDR3 is CASSYSIGGANYGYTF. The nucleotide sequence is TGTGCCAGCAGTTACTCGATCGGCGGAGCTAACTATGGCTACACCTTC. Recombination linked TRBV6-6 to TRBJ1-2; the D segment cannot be called with confidence. The CDR3 holds 16 amino acids from the cysteine to the phenylalanine. The entry retains the CDR3 DNA only, 48 bases that are in frame from base 1. According to the germline V gene (reference sequence), CDR1 reads MNHNY and CDR2 reads SVGAGI. Trimming removed 0 bases from V and 0 bases from J, leaving 11 bases between the germline ends.